Below are 15 T cell receptor beta chains sequenced from a single sample in a study of blood T cell repertoires in COVID-19. Some clones are missing from TCRdb's copy, which holds only in-frame ones; the method was immunoSEQ multiplex PCR. The sample consists of 150,000 to 200,000 clones, roughly 79% of them appearing once. The sequenced sample consisted of peripheral blood. These receptors were taken from a woman in her thirties or forties with COVID-19, enrolled during active disease.

This clone has only a few counts. The chain has TRBV7-9 and TRBJ1-1; D is ambiguous. Germline V gene sequence: CDR1 SEHNR, CDR2 FQNEAQ (reference sequence). This CDR3 comprises 14 residues. Trimming left V 1 base short and J 2 bases short, with 8 bases between. DNA of the CDR3: TGTGCCAGCAGCTTAGGTTCAGATAACACTGAAGCTTTCTTT. This encodes CASSLGSDNTEAFF. Filled out from reference TRBV7-9 and TRBJ1-1, the complete variable domain reads DTGVSQNPRHKITKRGQNVTFRCDPISEHNRLYWYRQTLGQGPEFLTYFQNEAQLEKSRLLSDRFSAERPKGSFSTLEIQRTEQGDSAMYLCASSLGSDNTEAFFGQGTRLTVV.

The V and J genes are TRBV4-1 and TRBJ2-5; 10 bases agree with TRBD1. Per the germline V gene, CDR1 is MGHRA and CDR2 is YSYEKL. CDR3 length: 14 residues. Trimming at V came to 3 bases and at J to 2 bases, leaving 0 bases not matched to a gene. CDR3 in DNA: TGCGCCAGCAGCCAGGACAGGGGGCAAGAGACCCAGTACTTC. It encodes CASSQDRGQETQYF.

The chain couples TRBV2 to TRBJ2-1; 10 nucleotides agree with TRBD1. The V gene's germline CDR1 is SNHLY and CDR2 FYNNEI. With V trimmed by 4 bases and J by 2 bases, 2 bases remained unmatched. CDR3 length: 15 residues. The CDR3 spells CASSAGTGAYNEQFF. CDR3 nucleotides: TGTGCCAGCAGTGCCGGGACAGGGGCCTACAATGAGCAGTTCTTC.

J is TRBJ2-1 and V is TRBV3-1 (or the pseudogene TRBV3-2); 9 positions match TRBD2. The CDR3 consists of 15 residues. Germline loops: CDR1 LGHDT, CDR2 YNNKEL (reference sequence). The V segment lost 0 bases and the J segment 9 bases; nucleotides outside the gene matches: 6. The CDR3 sequence is CASSQDIAGVGEQFF. CDR3 nucleotides: TGTGCCAGCAGCCAAGACATAGCGGGAGTAGGTGAGCAGTTCTTC.

The chain has TRBV11-2 and TRBJ1-6; D perhaps matches TRBD1 (5 bases). This CDR3 has 15 amino acids. V lost 2 bases, J lost 7 bases, and 12 bases lay in between. In germline, CDR1 is SGHAT, CDR2 FQNNGV. CDR3 coding DNA: TGTGCCAGCAGCTTATCCGACAGTTACAATTCACCCCTCCACTTT. Residues: CASSLSDSYNSPLHF.

This chain links TRBV5-6 with TRBJ2-5; possibly TRBD2 for D (5 bases). The CDR3 has 14 amino acids. The germline gives CDR1 SGHDT, CDR2 YYEEEE. Trimming took off 1 base at V and 5 bases at J, with 12 bases between the two ends. The CDR3: CASSLRLAWETQYF. For the CDR3, the DNA is TGTGCCAGCAGCTTGCGGCTAGCCTGGGAGACCCAGTACTTC.

Only one count was recorded for this clone. This chain joins TRBV7-6 and TRBJ2-5, with 10 bases identical to TRBD2. Trimming at V came to 5 bases and at J to 0 bases, leaving 3 bases not matched to a gene. The CDR3 has 15 residues. Germline V gene lookup returns CDR1 SGHVS and CDR2 FNYEAQ. The DNA of the CDR3 is TGTGCCAGCAGCCGACTAGCGGGCGACCAAGAGACCCAGTACTTC. This encodes CASSRLAGDQETQYF.

This clone was found once. The chain couples TRBV6-5 to TRBJ1-1, with unresolved D. The CDR3 is made up of 14 amino acids. Between the trimmed V and J ends, which lost 9 bases and 1 base, there was a span of 15 bases. The germline CDR1 and CDR2 sequences are MNHEY and SVGAGI. As DNA, the CDR3 is TGTGCCAGTGCGACGGGATCCCCGAACACTGAAGCTTTCTTT. This codes for CASATGSPNTEAFF.

The chain joins TRBV6-5 to TRBJ2-7; TRBD1 matches at 7 bases. V was clipped by 8 bases and J by 2 bases; unmatched bases: 12. This CDR3 spans 15 amino acids. The germline gives CDR1 MNHEY, CDR2 SVGAGI. CDR3 sequence (DNA): TGTGCCAGCGGGGGTTCGGGACAGCCCACCTACGAGCAGTACGTC. It specifies CASGGSGQPTYEQYV.

The CDR3: CASSSLGQGAAGELFF. The CDR3 nucleotides read TGTGCCAGCAGCTCCCTGGGGCAGGGGGCCGCCGGGGAGCTGTTTTTT. The genes are TRBV3-1 (or the pseudogene TRBV3-2) and TRBJ2-2; 8 bases agree with TRBD1. The germline CDR1 and CDR2 sequences are LGHDT and YNNKEL (reference sequence). The junction had 11 bases not matched to a gene; V was cut back by 5 bases and J by 6 bases. The CDR3 extends over 16 amino acids.

In its sample, this clone was seen once. The chain links TRBV27 to TRBJ2-7; tentatively, D is TRBD1 (6 bases). There are 15 residues in the CDR3. V was trimmed by 6 bases and J by 3 bases, leaving 18 bases between them. CDR1 and CDR2 (germline): MNHEY, SMNVEV (reference sequence). The CDR3 sequence: CASRNPGEFGYEQYF. As DNA, the CDR3 is TGTGCCAGCAGGAACCCAGGGGAGTTCGGCTACGAGCAGTACTTC.

The chain is built from TRBV19 and TRBJ2-1; 15 positions agree with TRBD2. The V segment lost 4 bases and the J segment 5 bases; nucleotides outside the gene matches: 9. This CDR3 is 18 amino acids long. The germline V gene has CDR1 LNHDA and CDR2 SQIVND (reference sequence). This CDR3 is CASSRGLAGGSPDNEQFF. CDR3 sequence (DNA): TGTGCCAGTAGTAGGGGACTAGCGGGAGGATCCCCGGACAATGAGCAGTTCTTC. Drawing the rest from reference TRBV19 and TRBJ2-1, the complete variable domain is DGGITQSPKYLFRKEGQNVTLSCEQNLNHDAMYWYRQDPGQGLRLIYYSQIVNDFQKGDIAEGYSVSREKKESFPLTVTSAQKNPTAFYLCASSRGLAGGSPDNEQFFGPGTRLTVL.

The CDR3 loop is CASRRASSYNEQFF. CDR3 in DNA: TGTGCCAGCAGGCGAGCTAGCTCCTACAATGAGCAGTTCTTC. The V and J genes are TRBV13 and TRBJ2-1; D unresolved. The CDR3 spans 14 residues. Deletions cut 6 bases from V and 0 bases from J, with 9 bases between. Looked up from germline, CDR1 is PRHDT and CDR2 is FYEKMQ (reference sequence).

This clone was detected only once. The CDR3 sequence: CASRRGLEAFF. Here the CDR3 DNA reads TGTGCCAGCAGAAGGGGGTTAGAAGCTTTCTTT. The V and J genes are TRBV27 and TRBJ1-1, with a possible D match to TRBD1 (6 bases). Trimming took 6 bases from V and 8 from J, leaving 10 bases between them. Per the germline V gene, CDR1 is MNHEY and CDR2 is SMNVEV (reference sequence). The CDR3 loop spans 11 amino acids.

The V call is TRBV6-5, the J call TRBJ1-5; D gene unclear. The ends were cut back, 8 bases at V and 3 bases at J, with 11 bases in the middle. The CDR3 has 13 residues. The germline gives CDR1 MNHEY, CDR2 SVGAGI. In DNA form, the CDR3 reads TGTGCCAGCTTGCTACAGTCCAATCAGCCCCAGCATTTT. It is translated as CASLLQSNQPQHF.